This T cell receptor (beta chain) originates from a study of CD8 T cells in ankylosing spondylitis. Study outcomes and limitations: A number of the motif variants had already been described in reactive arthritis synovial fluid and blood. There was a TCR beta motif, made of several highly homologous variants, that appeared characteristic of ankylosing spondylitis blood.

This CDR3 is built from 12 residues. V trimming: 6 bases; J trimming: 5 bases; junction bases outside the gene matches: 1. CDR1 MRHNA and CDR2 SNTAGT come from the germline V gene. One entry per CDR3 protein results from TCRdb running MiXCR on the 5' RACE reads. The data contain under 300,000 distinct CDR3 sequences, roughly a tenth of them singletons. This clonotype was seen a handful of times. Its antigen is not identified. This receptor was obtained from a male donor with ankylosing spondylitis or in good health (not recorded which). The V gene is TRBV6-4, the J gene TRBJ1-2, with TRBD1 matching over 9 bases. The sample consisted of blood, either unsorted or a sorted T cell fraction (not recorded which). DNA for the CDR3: TGTGCCAGCAGGGACAGGGGATATGGCTACACCTTC. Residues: CASRDRGYGYTF.